This T cell receptor (beta chain) was retrieved from a study of T cell repertoires in cytomegalovirus infection (dated by TCRdb to the late 2010s). As for the study more broadly: Donor HLA type was relevant to the analysis, because carriage of CMV infection together with the matching HLA type was indicated by public TCR beta signatures. On the study overall, not on this receptor specifically: In both this cohort and an independent roughly 330-donor cohort, the cumulative frequency of public TCR beta family members distinguished carriers of CMV infection plus the relevant HLA type. The ex vivo response was dominated by HLA-C-restricted CMV-specific TCR beta clonotypes, which also provided the single most frequent clonotype in two of eight donors.

This clonotype was observed a few times. Its antigen is not yet known. No qualities accompany the bases; no much larger clone lies one base away. The germline V gene (reference sequence) yields DFQATT for CDR1 and SNEGSKA for CDR2. The CDR3, from cysteine to phenylalanine, totals 14 residues. The DNA shown is the 42-base CDR3, in frame from base 1. The germline ends are 12 bases apart after V is trimmed by 0 bases and J by 4 bases. The data were produced on an Illumina HiSeq 1500. Clones were called with MiXCR by TCRdb after fastp trimmed the public reads at Q25, and only in-frame beta chains were retained. Rows with one shared CDR3 protein collapse into an entry with the most common genes and DNA. This sample holds roughly 230,000 distinct CDR3 sequences; approximately 22% were observed only once. Jointly, the top ten make up approximately 18% of the sample.

What was sequenced was CD8+ T cells from PBMCs. This clonotype originated in a human donor in good health (CMV status not recorded). Some clones in this sample may be carry-over from other donors' samples. The rearranged segments are TRBV20-1 and TRBJ1-2, with TRBD1 perhaps the D gene, on 6 matching bases. The DNA sequence reads TGCAGTGCTAGAGATGAGGGACAATTCTATGGCTACACCTTC. Protein translation: CSARDEGQFYGYTF.